The sequence of this TCR beta chain was determined in a study of blood T cell repertoires in COVID-19. The CDR3 is made up of 15 amino acids. Germline V gene sequence: CDR1 LGHNA, CDR2 YNFKEQ. Trimming cost V 4 bases and J 2 bases; bases outside gene matches: 7. Clones were read by immunoSEQ multiplex PCR, and TCRdb kept only the in-frame ones, dropping some. Of 45,000 to 55,000 clones in the sample, 80% to 90% were seen once. The receptor comes from a man aged 50-60 years with acute or convalescent COVID-19. V usage is TRBV4-2 and J usage is TRBJ2-7; 8 bases agree with TRBD1. Sequencing was performed on peripheral blood. The DNA of the CDR3 is TGTGCCAGCAGCCCAGGACAGGGCCCCGCCTACGAGCAGTACTTC. This sequence encodes CASSPGQGPAYEQYF.